This entry concerns a single T cell receptor (beta chain). Unmatched junction bases numbered 12, after V lost 5 bases and J lost 5 bases. CDR3 length: 16 residues. Germline loops: CDR1 SGHAT, CDR2 FQDESV (reference sequence). This entry comes from a study of T cell changes during pregnancy in multiple sclerosis. The method was immunoSEQ multiplex PCR; TCRdb's version includes in-frame clones alone and lacks a portion of them. Of tens of thousands of clones detected, roughly nine tenths appear once; the ten largest clones hold roughly 4%. The sample in question was PBMCs, obtained in the first trimester of pregnancy. The sequence was obtained from a female donor in good health, serving as a control in a pregnancy study. Some clones in this sample may be carry-over from other donors' samples. The chain combines TRBV11-1 with TRBJ1-2; 9 nucleotides line up with TRBD1. For the CDR3, the DNA is TGTGCCAGCAGCCCCACGGGACAGGGAGGAGATTATGGCTACACCTTC. It encodes CASSPTGQGGDYGYTF.